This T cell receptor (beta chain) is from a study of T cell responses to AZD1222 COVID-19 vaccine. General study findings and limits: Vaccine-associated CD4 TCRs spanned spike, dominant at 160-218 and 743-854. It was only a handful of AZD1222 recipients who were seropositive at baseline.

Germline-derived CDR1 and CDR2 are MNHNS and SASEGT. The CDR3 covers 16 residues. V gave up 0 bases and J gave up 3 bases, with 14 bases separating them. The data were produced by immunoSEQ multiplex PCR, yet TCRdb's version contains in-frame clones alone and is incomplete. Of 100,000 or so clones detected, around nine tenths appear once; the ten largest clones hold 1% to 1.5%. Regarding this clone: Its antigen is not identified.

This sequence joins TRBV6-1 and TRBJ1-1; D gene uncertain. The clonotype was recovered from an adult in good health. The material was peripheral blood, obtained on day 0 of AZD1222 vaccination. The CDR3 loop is CASSEALTLTDTEAFF. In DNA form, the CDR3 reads TGTGCCAGCAGTGAAGCCCTGACATTAACTGACACTGAAGCTTTCTTT.